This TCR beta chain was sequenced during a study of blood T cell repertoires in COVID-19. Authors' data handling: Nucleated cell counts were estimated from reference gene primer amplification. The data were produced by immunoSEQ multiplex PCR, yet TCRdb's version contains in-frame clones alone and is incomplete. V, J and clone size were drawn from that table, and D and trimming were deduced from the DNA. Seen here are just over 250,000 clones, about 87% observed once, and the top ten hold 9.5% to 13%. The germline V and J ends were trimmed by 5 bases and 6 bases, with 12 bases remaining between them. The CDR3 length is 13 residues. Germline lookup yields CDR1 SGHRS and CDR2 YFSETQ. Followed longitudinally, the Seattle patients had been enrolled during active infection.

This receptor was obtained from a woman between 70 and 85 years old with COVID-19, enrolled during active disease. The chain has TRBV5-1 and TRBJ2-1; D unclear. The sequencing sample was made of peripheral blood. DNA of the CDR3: TGCGCCAGCAGACAGTGGGCGCGCAATGAGCAGTTCTTC. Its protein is CASRQWARNEQFF.